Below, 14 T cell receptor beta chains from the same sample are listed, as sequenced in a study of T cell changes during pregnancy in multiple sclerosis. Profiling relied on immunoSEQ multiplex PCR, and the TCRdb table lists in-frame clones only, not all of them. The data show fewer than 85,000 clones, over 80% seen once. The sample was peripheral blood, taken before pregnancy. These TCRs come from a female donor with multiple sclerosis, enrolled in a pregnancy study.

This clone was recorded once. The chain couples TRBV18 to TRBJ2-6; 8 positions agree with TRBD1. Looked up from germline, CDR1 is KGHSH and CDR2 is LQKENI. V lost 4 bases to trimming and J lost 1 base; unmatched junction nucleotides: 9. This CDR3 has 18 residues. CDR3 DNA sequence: TGTGCCAGCTCACTAGACAGGGGACTTGGGTCTGGGGCCAACGTCCTGACTTTC. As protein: CASSLDRGLGSGANVLTF.

The CDR3 region has the DNA TGTGCCAGCAGCTGGGACAGGGTTCTCTCTGGGGCCAACGTCCTGACTTTC. This translates into CASSWDRVLSGANVLTF. The genes are TRBV5-4 and TRBJ2-6; 9 bases map to TRBD1. V was clipped by 3 bases and J by 0 bases; unmatched bases: 4. The CDR3 spans 17 residues. Germline lookup yields CDR1 SGHNT and CDR2 YYREEE (reference sequence).

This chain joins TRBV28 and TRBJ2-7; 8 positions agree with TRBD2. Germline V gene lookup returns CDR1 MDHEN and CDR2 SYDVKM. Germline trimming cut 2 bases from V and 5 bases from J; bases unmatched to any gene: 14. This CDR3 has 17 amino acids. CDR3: CASSLILAGRAGDEQYF. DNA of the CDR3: TGTGCCAGCAGTTTAATTTTAGCCGGGAGGGCGGGCGACGAGCAGTACTTC.

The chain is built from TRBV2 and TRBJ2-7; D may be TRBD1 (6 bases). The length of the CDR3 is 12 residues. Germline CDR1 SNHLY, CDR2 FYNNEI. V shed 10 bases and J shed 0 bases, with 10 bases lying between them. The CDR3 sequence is CATRQDSYEQYF. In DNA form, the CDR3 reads TGTGCCACCCGACAGGACTCCTACGAGCAGTACTTC.

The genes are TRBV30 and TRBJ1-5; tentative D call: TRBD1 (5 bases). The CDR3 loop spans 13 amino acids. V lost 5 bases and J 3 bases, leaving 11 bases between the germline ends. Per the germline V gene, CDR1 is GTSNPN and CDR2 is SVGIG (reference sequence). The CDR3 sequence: CAWSTAFNQPQHF. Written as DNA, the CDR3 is TGTGCCTGGTCGACAGCTTTCAATCAGCCCCAGCATTTT. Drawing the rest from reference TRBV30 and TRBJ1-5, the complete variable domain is SQTIHQWPATLVQPVGSPLSLECTVEGTSNPNLYWYRQAAGRGLQLLFYSVGIGQISSEVPQNLSASRPQDRQFILSSKKLLLSDSGFYLCAWSTAFNQPQHFGDGTRLSIL.

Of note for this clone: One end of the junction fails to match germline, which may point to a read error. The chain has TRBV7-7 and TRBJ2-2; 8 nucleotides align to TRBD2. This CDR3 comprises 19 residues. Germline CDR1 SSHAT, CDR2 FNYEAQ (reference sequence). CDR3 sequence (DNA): TGTGCTAGCAGCTACAAGGCTAGCGGGCTTGGTTGGGGCACCGGGGAGCTGTTTTTT. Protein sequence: CASSYKASGLGWGTGELFF.

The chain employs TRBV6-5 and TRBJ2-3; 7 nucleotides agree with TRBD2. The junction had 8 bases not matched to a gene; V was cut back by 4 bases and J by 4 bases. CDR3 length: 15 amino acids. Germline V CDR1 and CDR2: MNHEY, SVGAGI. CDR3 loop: CASSSWTSDSDTQYF. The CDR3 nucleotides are TGTGCCAGCAGTTCCTGGACTAGTGACTCAGATACGCAGTATTTT.

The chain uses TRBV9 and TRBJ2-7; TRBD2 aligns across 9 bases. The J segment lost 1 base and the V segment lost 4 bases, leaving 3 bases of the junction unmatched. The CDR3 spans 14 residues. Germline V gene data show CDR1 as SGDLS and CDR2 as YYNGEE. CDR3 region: CASSIGLASYEQYF. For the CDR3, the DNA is TGTGCCAGCAGCATCGGACTAGCGTCCTACGAGCAGTACTTC.

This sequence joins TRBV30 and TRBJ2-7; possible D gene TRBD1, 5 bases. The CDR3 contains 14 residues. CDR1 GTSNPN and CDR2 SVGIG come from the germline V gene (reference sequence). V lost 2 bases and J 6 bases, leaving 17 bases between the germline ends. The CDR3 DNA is TGTGCCTGGAGTTCGGTTAGGGGAAGGGGCGAGCAGTACTTC. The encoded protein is CAWSSVRGRGEQYF.

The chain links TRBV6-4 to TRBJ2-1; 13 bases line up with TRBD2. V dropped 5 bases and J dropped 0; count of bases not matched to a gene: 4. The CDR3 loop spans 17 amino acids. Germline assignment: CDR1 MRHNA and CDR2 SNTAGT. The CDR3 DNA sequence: TGTGCCAGCAGTTCCGGACTAGCGGGGGACTCCTACAATGAGCAGTTCTTC. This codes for CASSSGLAGDSYNEQFF.

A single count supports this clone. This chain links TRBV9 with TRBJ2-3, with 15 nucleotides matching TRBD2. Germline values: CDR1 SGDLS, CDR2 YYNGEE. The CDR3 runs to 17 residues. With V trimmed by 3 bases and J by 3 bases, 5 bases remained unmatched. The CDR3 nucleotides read TGTGCCAGCAGCGCCCTCGGGACTAGCGGGAGGACAGATACGCAGTATTTT. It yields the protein CASSALGTSGRTDTQYF.

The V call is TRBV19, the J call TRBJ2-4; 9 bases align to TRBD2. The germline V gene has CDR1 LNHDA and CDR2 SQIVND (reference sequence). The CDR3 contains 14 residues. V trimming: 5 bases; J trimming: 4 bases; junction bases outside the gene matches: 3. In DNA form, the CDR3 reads TGTGCCAGTAGTGATAGCGGGGGAAAAAACATTCAGTACTTC. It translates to CASSDSGGKNIQYF.

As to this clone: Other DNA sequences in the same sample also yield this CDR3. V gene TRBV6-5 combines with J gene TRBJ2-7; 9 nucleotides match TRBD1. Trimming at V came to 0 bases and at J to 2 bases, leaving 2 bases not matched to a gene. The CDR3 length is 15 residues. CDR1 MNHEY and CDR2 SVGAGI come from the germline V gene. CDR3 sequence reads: CASSYSGQGTYEQYF. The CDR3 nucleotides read TGTGCCAGCAGTTACTCTGGACAGGGGACCTACGAGCAGTACTTC.

CDR3 in amino acids: CASSLVQGGGYTF. The DNA of the CDR3 is TGTGCCAGCAGCTTGGTGCAGGGCGGTGGCTACACCTTC. The chain employs TRBV5-4 and TRBJ1-2, with D possibly TRBD1 on 5 matching bases. CDR3 length: 13 amino acids. The V end lost 0 bases, the J end lost 7 bases, and 10 bases lay between the germline ends. Germline V gene data show CDR1 as SGHNT and CDR2 as YYREEE (reference sequence).